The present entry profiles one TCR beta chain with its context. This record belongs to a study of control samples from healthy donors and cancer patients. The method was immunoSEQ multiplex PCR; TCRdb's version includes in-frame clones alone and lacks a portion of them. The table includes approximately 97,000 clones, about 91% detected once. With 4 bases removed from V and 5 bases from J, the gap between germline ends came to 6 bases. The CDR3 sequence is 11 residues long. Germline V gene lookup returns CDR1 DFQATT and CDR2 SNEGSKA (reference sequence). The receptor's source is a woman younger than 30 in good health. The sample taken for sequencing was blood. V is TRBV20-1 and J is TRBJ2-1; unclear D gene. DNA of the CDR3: TGCAGTGCTAATGTGGACAATGAGCAGTTCTTC. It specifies CSANVDNEQFF.